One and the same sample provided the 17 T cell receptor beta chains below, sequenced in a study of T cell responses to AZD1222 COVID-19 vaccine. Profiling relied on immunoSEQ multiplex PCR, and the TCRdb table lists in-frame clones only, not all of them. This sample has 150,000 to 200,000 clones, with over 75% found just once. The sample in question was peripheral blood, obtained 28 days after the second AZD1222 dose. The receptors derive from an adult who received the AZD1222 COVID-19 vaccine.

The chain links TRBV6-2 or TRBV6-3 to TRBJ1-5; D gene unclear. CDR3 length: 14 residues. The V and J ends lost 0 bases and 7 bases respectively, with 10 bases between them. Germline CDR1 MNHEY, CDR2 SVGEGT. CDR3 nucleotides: TGTGCCAGCAGTTACTCGACGGGCCGGCAGCCCCAGCATTTT. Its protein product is CASSYSTGRQPQHF.

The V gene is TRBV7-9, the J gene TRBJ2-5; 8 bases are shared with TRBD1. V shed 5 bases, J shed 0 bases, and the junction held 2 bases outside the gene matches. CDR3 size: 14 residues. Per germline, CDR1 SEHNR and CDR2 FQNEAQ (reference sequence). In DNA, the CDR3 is TGTGCCAGCAGCCCGACAGGGGACCAAGAGACCCAGTACTTC. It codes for CASSPTGDQETQYF. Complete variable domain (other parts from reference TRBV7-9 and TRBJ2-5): DTGVSQNPRHKITKRGQNVTFRCDPISEHNRLYWYRQTLGQGPEFLTYFQNEAQLEKSRLLSDRFSAERPKGSFSTLEIQRTEQGDSAMYLCASSPTGDQETQYFGPGTRLLVL.

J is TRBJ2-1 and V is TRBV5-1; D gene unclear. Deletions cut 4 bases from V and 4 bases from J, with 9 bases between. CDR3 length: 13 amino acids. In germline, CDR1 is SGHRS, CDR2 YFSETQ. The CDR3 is CASSPDFYNEQFF. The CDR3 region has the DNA TGCGCCAGCAGCCCCGACTTTTACAATGAGCAGTTCTTC.

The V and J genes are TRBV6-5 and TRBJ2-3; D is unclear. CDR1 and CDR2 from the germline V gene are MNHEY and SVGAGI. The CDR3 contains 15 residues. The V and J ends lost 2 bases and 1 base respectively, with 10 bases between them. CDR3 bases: TGTGCCAGCAGTTACCCGGCGAGCGGCACAGATACGCAGTATTTT. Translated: CASSYPASGTDTQYF.

In DNA, the CDR3 is TGTGCCAGCAGTCGGACAGGCGAAGAGCAGTACTTC. It translates to CASSRTGEEQYF. This chain uses TRBV12-3 or TRBV12-4 with TRBJ2-7; 7 positions match TRBD1. This CDR3 has 12 residues. The V and J ends lost 5 bases and 7 bases, in that order; junction bases with no gene match: 5.

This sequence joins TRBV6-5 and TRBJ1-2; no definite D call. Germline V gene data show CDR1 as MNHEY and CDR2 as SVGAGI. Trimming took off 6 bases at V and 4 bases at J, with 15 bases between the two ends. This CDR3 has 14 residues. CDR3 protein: CASSPSYPSYGYTF. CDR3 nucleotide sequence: TGTGCCAGCAGCCCCTCCTACCCGTCCTATGGCTACACCTTC.

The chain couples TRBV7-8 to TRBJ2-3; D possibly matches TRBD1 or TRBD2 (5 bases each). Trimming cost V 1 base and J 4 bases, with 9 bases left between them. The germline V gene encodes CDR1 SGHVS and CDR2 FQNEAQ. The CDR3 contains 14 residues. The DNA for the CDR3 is TGTGCCAGCAGCTTAGGGGGGAAAGCAGATACGCAGTATTTT. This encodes CASSLGGKADTQYF.

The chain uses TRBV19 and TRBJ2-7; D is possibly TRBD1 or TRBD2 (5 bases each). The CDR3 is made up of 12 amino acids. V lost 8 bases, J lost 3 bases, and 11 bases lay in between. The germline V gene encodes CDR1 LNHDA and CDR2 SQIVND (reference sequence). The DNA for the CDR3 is TGTGCCAGTCGGGACGGTTTCTACGAGCAGTACTTC. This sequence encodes CASRDGFYEQYF.

Here the CDR3 reads CASSREGTYNSPLHF. CDR3 bases: TGTGCCAGCTCTCGGGAAGGGACCTATAATTCACCCCTCCACTTT. The chain recombines TRBV18 with TRBJ1-6; D call uncertain. CDR1 and CDR2 from the germline V gene are KGHSH and LQKENI. Trimming stripped 6 bases from V and 2 bases from J, with 11 bases between. The CDR3 is made up of 15 amino acids.

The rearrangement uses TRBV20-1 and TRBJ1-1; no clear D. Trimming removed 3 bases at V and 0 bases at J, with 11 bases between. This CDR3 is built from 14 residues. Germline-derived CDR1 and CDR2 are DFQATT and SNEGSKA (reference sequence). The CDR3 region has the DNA TGCAGTGCTAGTCGAAGCCGGATGAACACTGAAGCTTTCTTT. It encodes CSASRSRMNTEAFF.

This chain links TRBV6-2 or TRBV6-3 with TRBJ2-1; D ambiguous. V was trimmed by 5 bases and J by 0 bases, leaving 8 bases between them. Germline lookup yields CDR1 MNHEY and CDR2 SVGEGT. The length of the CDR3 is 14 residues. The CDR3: CASSRESSYNEQFF. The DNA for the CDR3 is TGTGCCAGCAGTCGAGAGAGCTCCTACAATGAGCAGTTCTTC.

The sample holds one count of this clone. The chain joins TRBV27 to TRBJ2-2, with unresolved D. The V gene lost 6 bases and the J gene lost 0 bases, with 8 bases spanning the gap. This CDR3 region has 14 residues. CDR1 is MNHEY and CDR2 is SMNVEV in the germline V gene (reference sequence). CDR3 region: CASSRFANTGELFF. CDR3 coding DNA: TGTGCCAGCAGCCGGTTCGCGAACACCGGGGAGCTGTTTTTT.

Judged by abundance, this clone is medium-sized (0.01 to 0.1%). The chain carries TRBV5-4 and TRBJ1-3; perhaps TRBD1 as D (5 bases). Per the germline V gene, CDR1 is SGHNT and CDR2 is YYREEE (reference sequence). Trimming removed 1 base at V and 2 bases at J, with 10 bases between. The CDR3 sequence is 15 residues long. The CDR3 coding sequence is TGTGCCAGCAGCTTGAAGGGGACGGCTGGAAACACCATATATTTT. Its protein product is CASSLKGTAGNTIYF.

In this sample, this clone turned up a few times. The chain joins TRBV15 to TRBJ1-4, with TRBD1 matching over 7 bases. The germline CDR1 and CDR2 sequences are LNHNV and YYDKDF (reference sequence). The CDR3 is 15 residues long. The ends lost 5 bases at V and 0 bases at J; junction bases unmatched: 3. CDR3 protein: CATSGQGATNEKLFF. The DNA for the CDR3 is TGTGCCACCAGCGGTCAGGGGGCAACTAATGAAAAACTGTTTTTT.

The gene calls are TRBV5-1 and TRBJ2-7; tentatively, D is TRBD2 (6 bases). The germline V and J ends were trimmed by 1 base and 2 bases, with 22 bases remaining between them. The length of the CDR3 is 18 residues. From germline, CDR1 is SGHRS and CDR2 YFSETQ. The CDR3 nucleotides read TGCGCCAGCAGCTTGAATCAGCTAGCGAACAGTCCCACCTACGAGCAGTACTTC. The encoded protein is CASSLNQLANSPTYEQYF.

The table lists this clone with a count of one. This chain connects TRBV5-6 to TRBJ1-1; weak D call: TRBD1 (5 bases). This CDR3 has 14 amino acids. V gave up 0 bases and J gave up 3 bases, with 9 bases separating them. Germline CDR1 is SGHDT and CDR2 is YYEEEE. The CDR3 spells CASSLVGEHTEAFF. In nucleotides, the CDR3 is TGTGCCAGCAGCTTGGTGGGGGAGCACACTGAAGCTTTCTTT.

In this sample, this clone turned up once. This CDR3 is CAWRGPEMFGNQPQHF. In DNA form, the CDR3 reads TGTGCCTGGAGAGGTCCAGAAATGTTCGGCAATCAGCCCCAGCATTTT. The chain has TRBV30 and TRBJ1-5, with no clear D. With 3 bases removed from V and 2 bases from J, the gap between germline ends came to 17 bases. The V gene's germline CDR1 is GTSNPN and CDR2 SVGIG (reference sequence). The CDR3 runs 16 residues.